One and the same sample provided the 18 T cell receptor beta chains below, sequenced in a study of T-cell reconstitution after alpha-beta-depleted transplantation in children. TCRbeta library preparation incorporated unique molecular identifiers. TCRdb redid the calling of the PCR reads with MiXCR, one entry per CDR3 protein. The sample records about 610,000 distinct CDR3 sequences, about 10% being singletons. This material consisted of PBMCs from the stem cell graft donor, taken from the stem cell graft. These receptors originate from a human donor who donated a stem cell graft to a child with acute myeloid leukemia.

The chain employs TRBV14 and TRBJ2-7; D tentatively reads TRBD1 or TRBD2 (5 bases each). Trimming removed 2 bases at V and 3 bases at J, with 14 bases between. The CDR3 has 15 amino acids. CDR1 and CDR2 (germline): SGHDN, FVKESK. The CDR3 DNA follows: TGTGCCAGCAGCCAACGAGGGTCGGGGCTCTACGAGCAGTACTTC. Protein: CASSQRGSGLYEQYF.

This clonotype was recorded many times. Here the CDR3 reads CASSSAGTSYNEQFF. The CDR3 DNA reads TGTGCCAGCAGCTCGGCGGGTACCTCCTACAATGAGCAGTTCTTC. The chain has TRBV5-5 and TRBJ2-1; possibly TRBD2 for D (5 bases). The CDR3 totals 15 residues. CDR1 is SGHKS, CDR2 YYEKEE, per germline (reference sequence). V was cut by 3 bases and J by 0 bases, with 10 bases left in between.

This chain links TRBV28 with TRBJ1-6, with 7 bases lining up with TRBD1. Germline trimming cut 10 bases from V and 3 bases from J; bases unmatched to any gene: 3. Germline lookup yields CDR1 MDHEN and CDR2 SYDVKM. The CDR3 sequence is 13 residues long. CDR3 amino acids: CATRDSYNSPLHF. The CDR3 DNA reads as TGTGCCACAAGGGACAGCTATAATTCACCCCTCCACTTT.

The rearrangement links TRBV9 to TRBJ2-1; TRBD2 aligns across 11 bases. CDR3 length: 16 amino acids. The V gene end was trimmed by 7 bases and the J gene end by 5 bases; junction bases not matched to a gene: 11. CDR1 SGDLS and CDR2 YYNGEE come from the germline V gene. The CDR3: CASGDSGRAPNNEQFF. In DNA form, the CDR3 reads TGTGCCAGCGGTGATAGCGGGAGGGCCCCTAACAATGAGCAGTTCTTC. Filled out from reference TRBV9 and TRBJ2-1, the complete variable domain reads DSGVTQTPKHLITATGQRVTLRCSPRSGDLSVYWYQQSLDQGLQFLIQYYNGEERAKGNILERFSAQQFPDLHSELNLSSLELGDSALYFCASGDSGRAPNNEQFFGPGTRLTVL.

The chain carries TRBV6-1 and TRBJ1-5, with D perhaps TRBD1 (6 bases). V was shortened by 6 bases and J by 5 bases, with 17 bases between the two germline ends. Germline V gene sequence: CDR1 MNHNS, CDR2 SASEGT. The CDR3 has 15 residues. The CDR3 region is CASSTRGGSDQPQHF. The DNA of the CDR3 is TGTGCCAGCAGCACAAGGGGGGGGTCCGATCAGCCCCAGCATTTT.

In its sample, this clonotype was seen a few times. The chain is built from TRBV24-1 and TRBJ2-1; 10 bases map to TRBD1. The V segment lost 2 bases and the J segment 6 bases; nucleotides outside the gene matches: 6. The germline V gene encodes CDR1 KGHDR and CDR2 SFDVKD. The CDR3 sequence is 16 residues long. CDR3 region: CATSDSGQGVLNEQFF. The CDR3 DNA is TGTGCCACCAGTGATTCCGGACAGGGGGTGCTCAATGAGCAGTTCTTC.

This clonotype turned up a few times. The chain recombines TRBV6-1 with TRBJ1-1; tentatively, D is TRBD1 (6 bases). The CDR3 consists of 14 residues. CDR1 and CDR2 (germline): MNHNS, SASEGT. V gave up 4 bases and J gave up 3 bases, with 12 bases separating them. The CDR3 DNA follows: TGTGCCAGCAGTGCGAAGGGGGGCCACACTGAAGCTTTCTTT. This gives the protein CASSAKGGHTEAFF.

This clonotype was detected ten times or more. This chain links TRBV4-3 with TRBJ2-3, with 10 positions matching TRBD2. This CDR3 has 17 amino acids. With 3 bases clipped from V and 0 bases from J, the junction kept 6 bases outside the gene matches. Per germline, CDR1 LGHNA and CDR2 YSLEER. The CDR3 DNA reads as TGCGCCAGCAGCCAGGGAATAGCGGGAGGCAGCACAGATACGCAGTATTTT. Protein: CASSQGIAGGSTDTQYF.

This clonotype appeared a few times. This chain connects TRBV7-9 to TRBJ1-1; 7 nucleotides match TRBD1. CDR3 length: 14 amino acids. In germline, CDR1 is SEHNR, CDR2 FQNEAQ (reference sequence). The V segment lost 5 bases and the J segment 1 base; nucleotides outside the gene matches: 4. The CDR3 DNA follows: TGTGCCAGCAGCCCAGGGGGATCGAACACTGAAGCTTTCTTT. Translating gives CASSPGGSNTEAFF. Looking up the rest from reference TRBV7-9 and TRBJ1-1 gives the full variable domain: DTGVSQNPRHKITKRGQNVTFRCDPISEHNRLYWYRQTLGQGPEFLTYFQNEAQLEKSRLLSDRFSAERPKGSFSTLEIQRTEQGDSAMYLCASSPGGSNTEAFFGQGTRLTVV.

The sample holds a few counts of this clonotype. The chain carries TRBV9 and TRBJ1-6; 10 bases align to TRBD1. V was pared by 4 bases and J by 7 bases, with 2 bases of the junction left unmatched. The CDR3 length is 14 residues. From germline, CDR1 is SGDLS and CDR2 YYNGEE. DNA for the CDR3: TGTGCCAGCAGCATGACAGGGGGCAATTCACCCCTCCACTTT. Protein product: CASSMTGGNSPLHF.

V and J are TRBV7-2 and TRBJ2-1; 11 positions match TRBD2. Trimming removed 5 bases from V and 6 bases from J; junction bases left unmatched: 6. Germline V gives CDR1 SGHTA, CDR2 FQGNSA. The CDR3 contains 15 residues. CDR3 amino acids: CASSPSGTSGNEQFF. CDR3 in DNA: TGTGCCAGCAGCCCGAGTGGGACTAGCGGCAATGAGCAGTTCTTC.

This clonotype was seen only a few times. V and J are TRBV12-3 or TRBV12-4 and TRBJ2-1, with TRBD2 identical over 12 bases. V shed 5 bases and J 4 bases; nucleotides not matched to a gene: 6. The CDR3 loop spans 16 amino acids. DNA for the CDR3: TGTGCCAGCAGTCCCCATGGGACTAGCGGGTACAATGAGCAGTTCTTC. Its translation: CASSPHGTSGYNEQFF.

The gene calls are TRBV5-1 and TRBJ1-5; the D gene is possibly TRBD1 (5 bases). Germline V gene sequence: CDR1 SGHRS, CDR2 YFSETQ. Trimming took 3 bases from V and 2 from J, leaving 9 bases between them. This CDR3 region has 14 residues. The CDR3 coding sequence is TGCGCCAGCAGCTGGGACGGCCGCAATCAGCCCCAGCATTTT. Translated, it gives CASSWDGRNQPQHF. The variable domain in full, with the rest retrieved from reference TRBV5-1 and TRBJ1-5, is KAGVTQTPRYLIKTRGQQVTLSCSPISGHRSVSWYQQTPGQGLQFLFEYFSETQRNKGNFPGRFSGRQFSNSRSEMNVSTLELGDSALYLCASSWDGRNQPQHFGDGTRLSIL.

This clonotype was seen a few times. This chain uses TRBV28 with TRBJ2-2, with D uncertain. The length of the CDR3 is 15 residues. Trimming removed 3 bases from V and 4 bases from J, with 12 bases in between. Germline assignment: CDR1 MDHEN and CDR2 SYDVKM. The CDR3 DNA is TGTGCCAGCAGTTTCAAGCCGTCATCCACCGGGGAGCTGTTTTTT. Translating gives CASSFKPSSTGELFF. Full variable domain (outside the CDR3, taken from reference TRBV28 and TRBJ2-2): DVKVTQSSRYLVKRTGEKVFLECVQDMDHENMFWYRQDPGLGLRLIYFSYDVKMKEKGDIPEGYSVSREKKERFSLILESASTNQTSMYLCASSFKPSSTGELFFGEGSRLTVL.

CDR3 protein: CAISEPETQYF. The CDR3, as DNA: TGTGCCATCAGTGAACCAGAGACCCAGTACTTC. The rearrangement links TRBV10-3 to TRBJ2-5, with no clear D. Trimming removed 3 bases at V and 4 bases at J, with 3 bases between. This CDR3 is 11 amino acids long. CDR1 is ENHRY and CDR2 is SYGVKD in the germline V gene.

At least ten counts were recorded for this clonotype. The chain couples TRBV28 to TRBJ1-5; 7 bases are shared with TRBD1. The CDR3 extends over 17 amino acids. The germline CDR1 and CDR2 sequences are MDHEN and SYDVKM. Trimming cost V 2 bases and J 0 bases; bases outside gene matches: 7. The CDR3 sequence is CASSLTGAIPSNQPQHF. For the CDR3, the DNA is TGTGCCAGCAGTTTAACAGGGGCCATCCCTAGCAATCAGCCCCAGCATTTT. Supplemented by reference TRBV28 and TRBJ1-5, the full variable domain reads DVKVTQSSRYLVKRTGEKVFLECVQDMDHENMFWYRQDPGLGLRLIYFSYDVKMKEKGDIPEGYSVSREKKERFSLILESASTNQTSMYLCASSLTGAIPSNQPQHFGDGTRLSIL.

The chain uses TRBV3-1 and TRBJ2-7; 9 bases are shared with TRBD2. The CDR3 is made up of 12 amino acids. The germline V gene has CDR1 LGHDT and CDR2 YNNKEL (reference sequence). V trimming: 1 base; J trimming: 12 bases; junction bases outside the gene matches: 4. The DNA for the CDR3 is TGTGCCAGCAGCCAAGGGACTAGCGCTCCGTACTTC. Translation: CASSQGTSAPYF.

This clonotype was counted at least ten times. The J gene is TRBJ2-7, the V gene TRBV25-1; 7 nucleotides align to TRBD2. Losses at the gene ends were 2 bases for V and 4 bases for J; bases not matched to a gene: 5. This CDR3 is 14 amino acids long. From germline, CDR1 is MGHDK and CDR2 SYGVNS. The CDR3 coding sequence is TGTGCCAGCAGTGAACGCGGGAGCAAGTACGAGCAGTACTTC. Protein: CASSERGSKYEQYF.